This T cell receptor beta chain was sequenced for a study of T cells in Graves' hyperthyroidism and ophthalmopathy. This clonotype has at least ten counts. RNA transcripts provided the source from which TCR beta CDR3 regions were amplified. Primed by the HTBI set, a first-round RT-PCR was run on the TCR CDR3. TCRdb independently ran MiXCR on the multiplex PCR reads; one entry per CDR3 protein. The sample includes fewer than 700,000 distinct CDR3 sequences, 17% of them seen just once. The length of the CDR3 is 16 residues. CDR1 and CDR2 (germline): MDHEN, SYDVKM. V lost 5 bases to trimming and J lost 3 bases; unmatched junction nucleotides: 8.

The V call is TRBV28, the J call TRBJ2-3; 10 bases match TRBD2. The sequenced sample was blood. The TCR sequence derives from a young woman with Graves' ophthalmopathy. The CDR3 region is CASSTSGGAGTDTQYF. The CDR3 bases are TGTGCCAGCAGTACAAGCGGGGGGGCCGGGACAGATACGCAGTATTTT. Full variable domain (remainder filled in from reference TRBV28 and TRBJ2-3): DVKVTQSSRYLVKRTGEKVFLECVQDMDHENMFWYRQDPGLGLRLIYFSYDVKMKEKGDIPEGYSVSREKKERFSLILESASTNQTSMYLCASSTSGGAGTDTQYFGPGTRLTVL.